Included here is one T cell receptor (beta chain) sequence, with context. The data derive from a study of blood T cell repertoires in COVID-19. This CDR3 spans 15 amino acids. V was pared by 5 bases and J by 2 bases, with 16 bases between. Germline CDR1 reads GTSNPN; CDR2 reads SVGIG (reference sequence). In the authors' methods: Amplified reference gene primers provided the basis for estimating nucleated cell counts. The method was immunoSEQ multiplex PCR; TCRdb's version includes in-frame clones alone and lacks a portion of them. That table gives V, J and clone size, and the DNA gave D and trimming. The table lists about 210,000 clones, approximately 90% of them singletons.

The chain has TRBV30 and TRBJ1-5; D is unresolved. Sample: peripheral blood. The receptor's source is a man under 40 with acute or convalescent COVID-19. CDR3 sequence reads: CAWARDLGGNQPQHF. The CDR3 region has the DNA TGTGCCTGGGCTAGGGATCTGGGAGGCAATCAGCCCCAGCATTTT.